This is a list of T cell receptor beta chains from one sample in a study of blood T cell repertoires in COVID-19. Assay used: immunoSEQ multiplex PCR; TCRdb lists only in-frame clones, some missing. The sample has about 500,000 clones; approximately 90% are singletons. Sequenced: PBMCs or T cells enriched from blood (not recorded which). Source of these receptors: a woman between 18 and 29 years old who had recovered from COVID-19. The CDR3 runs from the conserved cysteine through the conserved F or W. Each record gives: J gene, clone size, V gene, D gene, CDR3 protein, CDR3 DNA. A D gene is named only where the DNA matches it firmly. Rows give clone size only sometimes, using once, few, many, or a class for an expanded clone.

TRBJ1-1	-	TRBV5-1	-	CASSSPRGRGLNTEAFF	TGCGCCAGCAGCTCCCCCCGAGGGAGGGGCCTGAACACTGAAGCTTTCTTT
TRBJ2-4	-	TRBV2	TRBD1	CASSEALVQLDRDRDIQYF	TGTGCCAGCAGTGAAGCGCTGGTCCAACTCGACCGGGACAGAGACATTCAGTACTTC
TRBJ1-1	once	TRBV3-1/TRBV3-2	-	CASSQDGGWGTEAFF	TGTGCCAGCAGCCAAGATGGGGGCTGGGGAACTGAAGCTTTCTTT
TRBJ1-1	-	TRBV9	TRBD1	CASSRWTGPNTEAFF	TGTGCCAGCAGCAGATGGACAGGGCCAAACACTGAAGCTTTCTTT
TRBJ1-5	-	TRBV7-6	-	CASSLGARGPSNQPQHF	TGTGCCAGCAGCTTAGGAGCTCGAGGGCCTAGCAATCAGCCCCAGCATTTT
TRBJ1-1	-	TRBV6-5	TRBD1	CASSYSGGINTEAFF	TGTGCCAGCAGTTATTCAGGGGGGATAAACACTGAAGCTTTCTTT
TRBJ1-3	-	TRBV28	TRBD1	CASSSPTGAGNTIYF	TGTGCCAGCAGTTCCCCGACAGGGGCTGGAAACACCATATATTTT
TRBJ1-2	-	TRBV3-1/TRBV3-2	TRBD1	CASSQVAGGDYGYTF	TGTGCCAGCAGCCAAGTAGCAGGGGGAGACTATGGCTACACCTTC
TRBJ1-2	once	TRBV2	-	CASSEGGGWEYGYTF	TGTGCCAGCAGTGAAGGAGGAGGGTGGGAGTATGGCTACACCTTC
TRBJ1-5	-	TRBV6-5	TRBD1	CASSLPGGLNQPQHF	TGTGCCAGCAGCCTCCCAGGGGGCCTTAATCAGCCCCAGCATTTT
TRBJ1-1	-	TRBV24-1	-	CATSDSTGLGTEAFF	TGTGCCACCAGTGATTCTACGGGACTTGGGACTGAAGCTTTCTTT
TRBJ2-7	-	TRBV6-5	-	CASSYASSYEQYF	TGTGCCAGCAGTTACGCGTCCTCCTACGAGCAGTACTTC
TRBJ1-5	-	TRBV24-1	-	CATSDVRESQPQHF	TGTGCCACCAGTGACGTACGGGAGTCTCAGCCCCAGCATTTT
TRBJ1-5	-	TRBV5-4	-	CASALGGEKRAQPQHF	TGTGCCAGCGCTCTGGGGGGGGAGAAAAGGGCGCAGCCCCAGCATTTT
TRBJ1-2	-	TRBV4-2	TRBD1	CASSPSSDRTNYGYTF	TGTGCCAGCAGCCCATCCTCGGACAGGACGAACTATGGCTACACCTTC
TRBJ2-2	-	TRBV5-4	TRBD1	CASSLPGGFNTGELFF	TGTGCCAGCAGCCTACCAGGGGGCTTTAACACCGGGGAGCTGTTTTTT
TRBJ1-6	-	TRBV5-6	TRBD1	CASSRPWDSSSPLHF	TGTGCCAGCAGCCGGCCTTGGGACAGCAGTTCACCCCTCCACTTT
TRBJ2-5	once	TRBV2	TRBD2	CASLQRSSGFQETQYF	TGTGCCAGCCTACAGCGGTCTAGCGGATTCCAAGAGACCCAGTACTTC
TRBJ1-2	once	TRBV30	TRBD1	CAWSVTGGGGYTF	TGTGCCTGGAGTGTTACAGGGGGCGGTGGCTACACCTTC
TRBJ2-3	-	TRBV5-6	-	CASSWGSTDTQYF	TGTGCCAGCAGCTGGGGCAGCACAGATACGCAGTATTTT
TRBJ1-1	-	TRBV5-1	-	CASSPLGGNTEAFF	TGCGCCAGCTCCCCCCTCGGGGGGAACACTGAAGCTTTCTTT
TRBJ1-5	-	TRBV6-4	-	CASSEYGGPNQPQHF	TGTGCCAGCAGTGAATACGGGGGGCCTAATCAGCCCCAGCATTTT
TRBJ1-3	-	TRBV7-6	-	CASSLSQGSGNTIYF	TGTGCCAGCAGCTTAAGTCAGGGGTCAGGAAACACCATATATTTT
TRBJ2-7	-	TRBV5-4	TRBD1	CASRQDRGAYEQYF	TGTGCCAGCAGACAGGACAGGGGAGCCTACGAGCAGTACTTC
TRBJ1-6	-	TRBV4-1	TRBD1	CASSQFPPGQSFSPLHF	TGCGCCAGCAGCCAATTTCCACCGGGACAGAGCTTCTCACCCCTCCACTTT
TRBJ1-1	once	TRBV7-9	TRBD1	CASSSQGGAGTEAFF	TGTGCCAGCAGCTCCCAAGGGGGCGCGGGCACTGAAGCTTTCTTT
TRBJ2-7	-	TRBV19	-	CASSLGQGSSEQYF	TGTGCCAGTAGTCTTGGGCAGGGTTCGAGCGAGCAGTACTTC
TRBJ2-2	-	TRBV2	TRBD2	CATSRTSQRWELFF	TGTGCCACCTCCCGGACTAGTCAACGATGGGAGCTGTTTTTT
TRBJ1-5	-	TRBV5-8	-	CASSLVLESGSSNQPQHF	TGTGCCAGCAGCTTGGTGTTAGAGTCAGGGTCTAGCAATCAGCCCCAGCATTTT
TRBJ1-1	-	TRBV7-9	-	CASTDPGGVNTEAFF	TGTGCCAGCACCGATCCCGGCGGGGTGAACACTGAAGCTTTCTTT
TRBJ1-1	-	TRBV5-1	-	CASSPTSGGLDTEAFF	TGCGCCAGCAGCCCCACGTCCGGGGGGTTAGACACTGAAGCTTTCTTT
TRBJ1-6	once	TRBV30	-	CAWTGGSGSPLHF	TGTGCCTGGACGGGGGGCAGCGGTTCACCCCTCCACTTT